A single TCR beta chain is shown here with its context. This table comes from immunoSEQ multiplex PCR, and its TCRdb copy is limited to in-frame clones, with some not included. The table has under 200,000 clones, 80% to 90% seen once. These data belong to a study of control samples from healthy donors and cancer patients. The CDR3 covers 12 residues. Trimming took 5 bases from V and 9 from J, leaving 14 bases between them. This chain joins TRBV12-3 or TRBV12-4 and TRBJ2-7, with D possibly being TRBD1 (6 bases). Source material: blood. The TCR sequence derives from a woman aged 25 to 45 in good health. The CDR3 reads CASSISARGQYF. For the CDR3, the DNA is TGTGCCAGCAGTATATCAGCCAGGGGGCAGTACTTC.